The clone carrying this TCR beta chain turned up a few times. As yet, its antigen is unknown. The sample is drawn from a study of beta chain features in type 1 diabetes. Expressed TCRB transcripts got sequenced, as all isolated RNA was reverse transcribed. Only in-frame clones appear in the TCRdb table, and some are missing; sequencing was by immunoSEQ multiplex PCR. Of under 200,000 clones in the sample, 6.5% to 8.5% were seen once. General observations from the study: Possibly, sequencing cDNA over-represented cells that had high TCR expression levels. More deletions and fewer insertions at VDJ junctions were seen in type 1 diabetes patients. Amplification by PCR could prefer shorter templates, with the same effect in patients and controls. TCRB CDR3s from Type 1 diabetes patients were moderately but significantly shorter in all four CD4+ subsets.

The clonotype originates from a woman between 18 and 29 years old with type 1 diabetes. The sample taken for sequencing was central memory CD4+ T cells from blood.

The CDR3 sequence is CSAEQETQYF. DNA of the CDR3: TGCAGTGCTGAGCAAGAGACCCAGTACTTC. The chain uses TRBV20-1 and TRBJ2-5; no clear D. Germline V CDR1 and CDR2: DFQATT, SNEGSKA (reference sequence). With 5 bases removed from V and 2 bases from J, the gap between germline ends came to 3 bases. The CDR3 is 10 residues long.